This T cell receptor (beta chain) was obtained from a study of cytotoxic CD8 clonotypes in ibrutinib-treated CLL. Libraries were prepared by immunoSEQ multiplex PCR; TCRdb keeps only in-frame clonotypes and omits some of them. Among some 130,000 clones listed, over 75% were seen once. Extraction of roughly 2 micrograms of genomic DNA from cryopreserved PBMCs supplied material for TCR beta libraries. General study results and limits: Sampling schedules were unmatched across sustained-remission and progressing patients. Contraction or stability on treatment was seen for public clonotypes, which were uncommon.

As concerns this clone: Its target is not known.

The CDR3 loop spans 13 amino acids. Germline V lookup: CDR1 MDHEN, CDR2 SYDVKM. Trimming cost V 6 bases and J 2 bases; bases outside gene matches: 4. Sample: PBMCs, taken after 24 months of ibrutinib treatment. This clonotype was obtained from a human donor with chronic lymphocytic leukemia. The rearrangement links TRBV28 to TRBJ2-7, with 7 bases matching TRBD1. The CDR3: CASSLGQTYEQYF. Here the CDR3 DNA reads TGTGCCAGCAGCCTGGGACAGACCTACGAGCAGTACTTC.